The clone carrying this T cell receptor beta chain has a handful of counts. Its antigen is unknown. The data were obtained in a study of post-analysis software for immune sequencing data. Overall study results and limits: F measure grouped same-batch samples tightly together.

The TCR beta cDNA libraries contained unique molecular identifiers. Each CDR3 protein is one row after TCRdb ran MiXCR on the PCR reads. The data show around 260,000 distinct CDR3 sequences, 35% to 40% seen once. The sequence was collected from a girl between 10 and 17 years old with multiple sclerosis. The sample comprised blood.

The CDR3 protein is CSVAGLSGNTIYF. In DNA form, the CDR3 reads TGCAGCGTTGCCGGGCTCTCTGGAAACACCATATATTTT. The V gene is TRBV29-1, the J gene TRBJ1-3; D unclear. The V gene's germline CDR1 is SQVTM and CDR2 ANQGSEA. There are 13 residues in the CDR3. The V gene lost 4 bases and the J gene lost 0 bases, with 7 bases spanning the gap.